This T cell receptor (beta chain) appears in the sequencing data of a study of blood T cell repertoires in COVID-19. About the research overall: The United States, Italy and Spain were the sources of the acute and convalescent COVID-19 samples. PBMCs, B-cell-depleted T cells, or T cells were the source of the cDNA or gDNA that made up the material.

With 4 bases removed from V and 1 base from J, the gap between germline ends came to 4 bases. Germline CDR1 is SGHAT and CDR2 is FQDESV (reference sequence). The CDR3 has 12 residues. Generated by immunoSEQ multiplex PCR, the TCRdb table keeps only in-frame clones and is missing some. In the table there are approximately 180,000 clones, around 87% of which are singletons. The receptor was derived from a middle-aged man with active or convalescent COVID-19. Sequenced: peripheral blood. The chain uses TRBV11-1 and TRBJ1-1, with D uncertain. The CDR3 here is CASSSGNTEAFF. CDR3 nucleotide sequence: TGTGCCAGCAGCTCCGGGAACACTGAAGCTTTCTTT.